Here is one TCR beta chain with its context. Its antigen is not known. Assay used: immunoSEQ multiplex PCR; TCRdb lists only in-frame clones, some missing. This table holds approximately 180,000 clones, around nine tenths found once. The sample comes from a study of T cell responses to AZD1222 COVID-19 vaccine. Findings and caveats of the study: Baseline antibody screening turned up just five to seven seropositive AZD1222 recipients. The study sampled repertoires only after the peak T cell response.

The germline V gene encodes CDR1 MNHEY and CDR2 SVGAGI. This CDR3 spans 13 amino acids. V dropped 6 bases and J dropped 2; count of bases not matched to a gene: 4. Material: peripheral blood, obtained on day 0 of AZD1222 vaccination. This TCR came from an adult in good health. The J gene is TRBJ2-7, the V gene TRBV6-5, with TRBD1 matching over 7 bases. CDR3: CASRRDRAYEQYF. For the CDR3, the DNA is TGTGCCAGCAGGAGGGACAGAGCCTACGAGCAGTACTTC.